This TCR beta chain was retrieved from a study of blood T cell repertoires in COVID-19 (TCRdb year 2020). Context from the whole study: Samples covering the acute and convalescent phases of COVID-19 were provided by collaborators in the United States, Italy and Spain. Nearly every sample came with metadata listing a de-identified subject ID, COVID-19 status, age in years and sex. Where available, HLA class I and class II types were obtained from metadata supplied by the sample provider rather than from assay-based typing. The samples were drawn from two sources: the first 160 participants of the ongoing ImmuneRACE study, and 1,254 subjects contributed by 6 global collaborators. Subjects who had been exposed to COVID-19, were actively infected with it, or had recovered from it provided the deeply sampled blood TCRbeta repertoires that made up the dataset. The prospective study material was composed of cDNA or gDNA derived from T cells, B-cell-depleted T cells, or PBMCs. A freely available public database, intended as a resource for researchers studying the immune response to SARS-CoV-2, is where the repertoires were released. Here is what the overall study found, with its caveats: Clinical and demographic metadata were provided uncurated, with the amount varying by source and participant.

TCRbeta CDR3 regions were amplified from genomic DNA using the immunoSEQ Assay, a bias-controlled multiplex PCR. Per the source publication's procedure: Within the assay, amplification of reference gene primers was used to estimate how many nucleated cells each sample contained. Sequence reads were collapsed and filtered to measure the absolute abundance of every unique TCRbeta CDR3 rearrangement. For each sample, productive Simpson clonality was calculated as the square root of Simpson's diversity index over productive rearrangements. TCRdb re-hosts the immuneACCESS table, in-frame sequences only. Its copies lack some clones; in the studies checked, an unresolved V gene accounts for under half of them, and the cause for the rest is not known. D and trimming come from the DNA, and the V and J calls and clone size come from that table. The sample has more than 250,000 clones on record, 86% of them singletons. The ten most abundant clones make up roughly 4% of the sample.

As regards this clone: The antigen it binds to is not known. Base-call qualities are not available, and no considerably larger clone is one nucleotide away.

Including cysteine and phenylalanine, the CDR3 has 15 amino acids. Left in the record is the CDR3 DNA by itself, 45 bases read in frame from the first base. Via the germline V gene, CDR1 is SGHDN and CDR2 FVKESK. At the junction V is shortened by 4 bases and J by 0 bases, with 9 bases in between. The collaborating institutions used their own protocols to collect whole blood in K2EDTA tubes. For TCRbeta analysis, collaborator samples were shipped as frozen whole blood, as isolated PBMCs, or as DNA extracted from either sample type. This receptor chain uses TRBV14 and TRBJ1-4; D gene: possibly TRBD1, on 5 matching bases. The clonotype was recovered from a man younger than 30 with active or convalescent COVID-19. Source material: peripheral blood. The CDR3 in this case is CASSRGGATNEKLFF. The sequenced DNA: TGTGCCAGCAGCCGCGGGGGGGCAACTAATGAAAAACTGTTTTTT.